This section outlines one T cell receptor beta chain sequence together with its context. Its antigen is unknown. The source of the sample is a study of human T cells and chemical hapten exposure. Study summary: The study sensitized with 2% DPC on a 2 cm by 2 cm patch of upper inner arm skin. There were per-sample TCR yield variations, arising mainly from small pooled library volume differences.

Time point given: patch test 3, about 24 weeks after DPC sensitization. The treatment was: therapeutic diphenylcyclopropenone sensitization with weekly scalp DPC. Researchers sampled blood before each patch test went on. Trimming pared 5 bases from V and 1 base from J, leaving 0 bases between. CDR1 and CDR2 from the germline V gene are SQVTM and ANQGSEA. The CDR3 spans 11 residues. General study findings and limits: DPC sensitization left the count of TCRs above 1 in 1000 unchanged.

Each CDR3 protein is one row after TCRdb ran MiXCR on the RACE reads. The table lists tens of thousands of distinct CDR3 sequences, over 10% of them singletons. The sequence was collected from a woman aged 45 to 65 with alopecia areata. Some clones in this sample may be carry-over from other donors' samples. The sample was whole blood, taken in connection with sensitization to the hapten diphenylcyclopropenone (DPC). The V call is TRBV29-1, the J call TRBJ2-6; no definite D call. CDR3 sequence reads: CSVSGANVLTF. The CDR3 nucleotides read TGCAGCGTTTCTGGGGCCAACGTCCTGACTTTC.